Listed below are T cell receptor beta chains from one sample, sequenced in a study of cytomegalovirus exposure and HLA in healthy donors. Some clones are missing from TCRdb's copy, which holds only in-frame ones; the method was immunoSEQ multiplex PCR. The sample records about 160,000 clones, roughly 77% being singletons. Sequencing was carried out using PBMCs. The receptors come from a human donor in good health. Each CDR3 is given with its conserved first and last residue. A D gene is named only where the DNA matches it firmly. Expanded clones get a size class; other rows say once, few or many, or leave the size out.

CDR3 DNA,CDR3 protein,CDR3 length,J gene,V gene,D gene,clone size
TGTGCCAGCAGCCTCACTAGCGGGAGATTGCATGAGCAGTTCTTC,CASSLTSGRLHEQFF,15,TRBJ2-1,TRBV7-3,TRBD2,NA
TGTGCCAGCAGTTTATATGCAGGCTCTCCTGGGGCCAACGTCCTGACTTTC,CASSLYAGSPGANVLTF,17,TRBJ2-6,TRBV28,NA,NA
TGTGCCTGGAACGACAGGGTCGTTAATTCACCCCTCCACTTT,CAWNDRVVNSPLHF,14,TRBJ1-6,TRBV30,TRBD1,NA
TGTGCCAGCAGTTCCCCGACTAGCGGGCCGGTTACCGGGGAGCTGTTTTTT,CASSSPTSGPVTGELFF,17,TRBJ2-2,TRBV28,TRBD2,NA
TGTGCCTCTTTCCCGGCGTCTCGGGTTGAGACCCAGTACTTC,CASFPASRVETQYF,14,TRBJ2-5,TRBV28,NA,NA
TGTGCCAGCAGCTTAGTCATTGGACAGAACTATGGCTACACCTTC,CASSLVIGQNYGYTF,15,TRBJ1-2,TRBV7-9,NA,NA
TGTGCCAGCAGCGTAGATCGGGTCACAGATACGCAGTATTTT,CASSVDRVTDTQYF,14,TRBJ2-3,TRBV9,NA,NA
TGTGCCAGCTCAGAGTGGATCGGACTAGCGGGACAAATACTCACAGATACGCAGTATTTT,CASSEWIGLAGQILTDTQYF,20,TRBJ2-3,TRBV18,TRBD2,NA
TGTGCCAGTACTATGGGGGACAGGGGTAGTGAGCAGTTCTTC,CASTMGDRGSEQFF,14,TRBJ2-1,TRBV19,TRBD1,once
TGCGCCAGCAGCCCTCGGACAGGGCTCCAAGAGACCCAGTACTTC,CASSPRTGLQETQYF,15,TRBJ2-5,TRBV4-1,TRBD1,NA
TGTGCCAGCAGTTCTAACGACAGGGGTGACGAAAAACTGTTTTTT,CASSSNDRGDEKLFF,15,TRBJ1-4,TRBV28,TRBD1,NA
TGTGCCAGCATGCCCCCCGGGGTGAACAATGAGCAGTTCTTC,CASMPPGVNNEQFF,14,TRBJ2-1,TRBV6-6,NA,NA
TGTGCCAGCAGTTACGGTCGGAGAACTAATGAAAAACTGTTTTTT,CASSYGRRTNEKLFF,15,TRBJ1-4,TRBV6-5,NA,NA
TGTGCCAGCAGCTCCTATGATACGCAGTATTTT,CASSSYDTQYF,11,TRBJ2-3,TRBV7-6,NA,NA
TGTGCCAGCGGAAACAGGGATAGGTCAGGTGAAGCTTTCTTT,CASGNRDRSGEAFF,14,TRBJ1-1,TRBV7-9,NA,NA
TGTGCCAGTAGAACTAGCGGGGGGTGGGATGAGCAGTTCTTC,CASRTSGGWDEQFF,14,TRBJ2-1,TRBV2,TRBD2,NA
TGTGCCACCAGCAGTCCCGGGACAGGGATTCGCGGCTATGGCTACACCTTC,CATSSPGTGIRGYGYTF,17,TRBJ1-2,TRBV15,TRBD1,NA
TGTGCCAGCAGCCCAGCCAGGTCGAATCAGCCCCAGCATTTT,CASSPARSNQPQHF,14,TRBJ1-5,TRBV5-6,NA,few
TGTGCCTGGACTGATAAACAGGGGGCTAAGTGGACTGAAGCTTTCTTT,CAWTDKQGAKWTEAFF,16,TRBJ1-1,TRBV30,TRBD1,NA
TGTGCCAGCAGTGAAATGTGGGGGGGCACTGAAGCTTTCTTT,CASSEMWGGTEAFF,14,TRBJ1-1,TRBV6-1,NA,NA
TGTGCCAGCAGCTTGGTTCGGGACACAGATACGCAGTATTTT,CASSLVRDTDTQYF,14,TRBJ2-3,TRBV5-4,NA,NA
TGTGCCAGCAGCGTAGATGGGACAGCCTACAATGAGCAGTTCTTC,CASSVDGTAYNEQFF,15,TRBJ2-1,TRBV9,TRBD1,NA
TGCGCCAGCAGCCCAGCGGGGGGGCCTTGGAATGAGCAGTTCTTC,CASSPAGGPWNEQFF,15,TRBJ2-1,TRBV4-1,TRBD2,NA
TGCGCCAGCAGCTCAGGGACAGGGACCCAAGAGACCCAGTACTTC,CASSSGTGTQETQYF,15,TRBJ2-5,TRBV5-1,TRBD1,NA
TGTGCCAGCAGCACAAGGACTAGCGGGAACACCGGGGAGCTGTTTTTT,CASSTRTSGNTGELFF,16,TRBJ2-2,TRBV5-4,TRBD2,NA
TGTGCCAGCAGCGAAGGGACAGGGCATCAGCCCCAGCATTTT,CASSEGTGHQPQHF,14,TRBJ1-5,TRBV5-6,TRBD1,NA
TGCGCCAGCAGCCTCGGACAGGGAAATCCCGATGAGCAGTTCTTC,CASSLGQGNPDEQFF,15,TRBJ2-1,TRBV5-1,TRBD1,NA
TGTGCCAGTAGCCCCGACAGGGCAAATAATCAGCCCCAGCATTTT,CASSPDRANNQPQHF,15,TRBJ1-5,TRBV19,TRBD1,NA
TGTGCCAGCAGTCTCACAGGGGTTGGCTACACCTTC,CASSLTGVGYTF,12,TRBJ1-2,TRBV27,TRBD1,NA
TGTGCCAGCAGCAAGGACAGACGCTTTTCCTACGAGCAGTACTTC,CASSKDRRFSYEQYF,15,TRBJ2-7,TRBV21-1,NA,once
TGCAGCGCCGCGGCGGACAGGGTGCAATACTACGAGCAGTACTTC,CSAAADRVQYYEQYF,15,TRBJ2-7,TRBV29-1,TRBD1,once
TGTGCCAGTAGTATCCCCGGGTCCTACGAGCAGTACTTC,CASSIPGSYEQYF,13,TRBJ2-7,TRBV19,NA,once
TGTGCCAGCAGCTTGGACACCGGGGGCTACGAGCAGTACTTC,CASSLDTGGYEQYF,14,TRBJ2-7,TRBV5-4,NA,once
TGTGCCAGTAGTCCAGGACAGGGTTCCGGCGAGCAGTACTTC,CASSPGQGSGEQYF,14,TRBJ2-7,TRBV19,TRBD1,NA
TGTGCCAGCTCCCCGGGGACAGGGCACAAGGGTCAGCCCCAGCATTTT,CASSPGTGHKGQPQHF,16,TRBJ1-5,TRBV18,TRBD1,NA
TGTGCCAGCAGCCAAGATACGGGGGGCAGCTCCTACGAGCAGTACTTC,CASSQDTGGSSYEQYF,16,TRBJ2-7,TRBV4-2,NA,NA
TGTGCCAGCTCACCATTGGACAGGGTTTCGGACACTGAAGCTTTCTTT,CASSPLDRVSDTEAFF,16,TRBJ1-1,TRBV18,TRBD1,NA
TGTGCCAGTAGTGGCCGTTGGCGGGGGGGATCTAGCGACGAGCAGTACTTC,CASSGRWRGGSSDEQYF,17,TRBJ2-7,TRBV19,TRBD2,NA
TGTGCCAGCAGCCGTGGGGCTAGCGGGATTAACACCGGGGAGCTGTTTTTT,CASSRGASGINTGELFF,17,TRBJ2-2,TRBV7-3,TRBD2,few
TGTGCCAGCAGTCCCGGGACAGGGGACGGCTATGGCTACACCTTC,CASSPGTGDGYGYTF,15,TRBJ1-2,TRBV6-4,TRBD1,NA
TGTGCCAGCAGCCTCCCTAGCGGCTACGAGCAGTACTTC,CASSLPSGYEQYF,13,TRBJ2-7,TRBV11-2,TRBD2,once
TGTGCCAGCAGAAAGGGGGCGGGGGAGACCCAGTACTTC,CASRKGAGETQYF,13,TRBJ2-5,TRBV2,NA,NA
TGTGCCAGCAGTACAGGGGGAATCGGGGAGCTGTTTTTT,CASSTGGIGELFF,13,TRBJ2-2,TRBV25-1,TRBD1,few
TGTGCCAGCTCAGGACAGGGGTACAACGAGCAGTACTTC,CASSGQGYNEQYF,13,TRBJ2-7,TRBV18,TRBD1,once
TGCAGCGTTGAGGTAGTTAACCACAATGAGCAGTTCTTC,CSVEVVNHNEQFF,13,TRBJ2-1,TRBV29-1,NA,NA
TGTGCCAGCAGCTCAAACAGAGCGGGGGGGAATCGGTTCTTC,CASSSNRAGGNRFF,14,TRBJ2-1,TRBV7-6,TRBD2,few
TGTGCCATCAGAGACGGGACAGGCCCCCAGCATTTT,CAIRDGTGPQHF,12,TRBJ1-5,TRBV10-3,TRBD1,NA
TGTGCCAGCAGCTTAGCGGGGGGCTACGAGCAGTACTTC,CASSLAGGYEQYF,13,TRBJ2-7,TRBV7-9,NA,NA
TGTGCCAGCAGCTCACGACTGGAAAACAATGAGCAGTTCTTC,CASSSRLENNEQFF,14,TRBJ2-1,TRBV11-3,NA,NA
TGTGCCAGCAGTTTAGGGGCGGGAGATTACGAGCAGTACTTC,CASSLGAGDYEQYF,14,TRBJ2-7,TRBV27,TRBD2,few
TGTGCCAGCAGCTTCGAATCGACGACCGGGGCCCAGTACTTC,CASSFESTTGAQYF,14,TRBJ2-5,TRBV5-4,NA,NA